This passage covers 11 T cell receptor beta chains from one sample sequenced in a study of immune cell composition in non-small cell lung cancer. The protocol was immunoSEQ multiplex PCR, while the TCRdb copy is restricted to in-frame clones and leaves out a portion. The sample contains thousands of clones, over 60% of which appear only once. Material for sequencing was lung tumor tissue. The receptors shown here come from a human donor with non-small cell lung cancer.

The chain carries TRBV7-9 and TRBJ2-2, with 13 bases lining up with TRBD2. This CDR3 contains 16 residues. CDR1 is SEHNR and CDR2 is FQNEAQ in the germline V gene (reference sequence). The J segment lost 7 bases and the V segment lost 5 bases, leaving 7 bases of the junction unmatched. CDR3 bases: TGTGCCAGCAGCCTTGGACTAGCGGGGGTCGACGGGGAGCTGTTTTTT. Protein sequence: CASSLGLAGVDGELFF.

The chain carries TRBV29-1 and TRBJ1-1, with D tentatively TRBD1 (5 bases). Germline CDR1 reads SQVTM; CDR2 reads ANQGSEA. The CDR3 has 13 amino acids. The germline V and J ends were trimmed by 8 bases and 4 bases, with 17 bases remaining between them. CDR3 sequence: CSSHRGVGTEAFF. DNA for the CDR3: TGCAGCTCCCACCGGGGGGTGGGCACTGAAGCTTTCTTT.

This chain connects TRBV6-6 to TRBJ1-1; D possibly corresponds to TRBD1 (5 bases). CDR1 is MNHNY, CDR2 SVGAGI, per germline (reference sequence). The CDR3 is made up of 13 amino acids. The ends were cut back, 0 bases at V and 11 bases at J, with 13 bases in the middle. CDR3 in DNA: TGTGCCAGCAGTTACTCGCCTAACAGGCGGGCTTTCTTT. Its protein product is CASSYSPNRRAFF.

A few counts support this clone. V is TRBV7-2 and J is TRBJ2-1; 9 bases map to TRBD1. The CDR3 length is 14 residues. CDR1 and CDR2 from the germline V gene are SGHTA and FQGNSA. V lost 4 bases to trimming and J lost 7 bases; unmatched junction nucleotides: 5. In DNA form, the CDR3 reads TGTGCCAGCAGCTCCGGGACAGGGATTAATGAGCAGTTCTTC. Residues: CASSSGTGINEQFF.

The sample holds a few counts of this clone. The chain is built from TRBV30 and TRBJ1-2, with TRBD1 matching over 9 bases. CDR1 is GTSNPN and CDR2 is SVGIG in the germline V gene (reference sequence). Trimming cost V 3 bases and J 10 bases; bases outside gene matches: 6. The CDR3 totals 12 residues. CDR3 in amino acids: CAWRPGQGVYTF. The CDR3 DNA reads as TGTGCCTGGAGGCCGGGACAGGGTGTCTACACCTTC.

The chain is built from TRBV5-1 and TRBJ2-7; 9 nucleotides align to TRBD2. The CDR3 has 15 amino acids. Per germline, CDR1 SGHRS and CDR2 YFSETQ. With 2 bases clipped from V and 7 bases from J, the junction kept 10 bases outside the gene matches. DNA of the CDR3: TGCGCCAGCAGCTTCCGAGCGGGGGGTTCCTGGGAGCAGTACTTC. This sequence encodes CASSFRAGGSWEQYF.

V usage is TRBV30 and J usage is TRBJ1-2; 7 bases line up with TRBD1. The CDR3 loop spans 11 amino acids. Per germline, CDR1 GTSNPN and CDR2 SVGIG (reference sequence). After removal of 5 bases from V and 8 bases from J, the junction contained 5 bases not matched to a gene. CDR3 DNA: TGTGCCTGGGACAGGGACAACGGCTACACCTTC. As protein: CAWDRDNGYTF.

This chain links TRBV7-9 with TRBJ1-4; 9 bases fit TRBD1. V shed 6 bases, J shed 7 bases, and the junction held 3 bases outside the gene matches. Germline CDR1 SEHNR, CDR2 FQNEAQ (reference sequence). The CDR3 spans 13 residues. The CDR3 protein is CASRQGAVEKLFF. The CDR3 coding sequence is TGTGCCAGCAGACAGGGGGCAGTTGAAAAACTGTTTTTT. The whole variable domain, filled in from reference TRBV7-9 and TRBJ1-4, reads DTGVSQNPRHKITKRGQNVTFRCDPISEHNRLYWYRQTLGQGPEFLTYFQNEAQLEKSRLLSDRFSAERPKGSFSTLEIQRTEQGDSAMYLCASRQGAVEKLFFGSGTQLSVL.

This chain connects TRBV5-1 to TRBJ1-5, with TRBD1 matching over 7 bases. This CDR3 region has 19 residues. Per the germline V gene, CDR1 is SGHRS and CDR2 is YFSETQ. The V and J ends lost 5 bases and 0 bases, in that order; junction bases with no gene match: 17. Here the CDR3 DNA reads TGCGCCAGCAGTTGGGACAGCTCAACTCATCCTTATAGCAATCAGCCCCAGCATTTT. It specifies CASSWDSSTHPYSNQPQHF.

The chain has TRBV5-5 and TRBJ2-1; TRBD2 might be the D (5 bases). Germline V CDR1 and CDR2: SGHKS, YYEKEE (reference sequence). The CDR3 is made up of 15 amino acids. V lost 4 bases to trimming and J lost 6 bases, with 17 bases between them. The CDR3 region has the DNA TGTGCCAGCAGCCCCGATCTATCGCGGGCCAATGAGCAGTTCTTC. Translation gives CASSPDLSRANEQFF.

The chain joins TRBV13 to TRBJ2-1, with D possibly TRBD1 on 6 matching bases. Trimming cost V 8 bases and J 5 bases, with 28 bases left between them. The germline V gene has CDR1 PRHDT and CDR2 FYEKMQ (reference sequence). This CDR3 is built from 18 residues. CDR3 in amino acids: CASGGKQGMVAMDNEQFF. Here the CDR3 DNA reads TGTGCCAGCGGGGGTAAACAGGGCATGGTGGCGATGGACAATGAGCAGTTCTTC.